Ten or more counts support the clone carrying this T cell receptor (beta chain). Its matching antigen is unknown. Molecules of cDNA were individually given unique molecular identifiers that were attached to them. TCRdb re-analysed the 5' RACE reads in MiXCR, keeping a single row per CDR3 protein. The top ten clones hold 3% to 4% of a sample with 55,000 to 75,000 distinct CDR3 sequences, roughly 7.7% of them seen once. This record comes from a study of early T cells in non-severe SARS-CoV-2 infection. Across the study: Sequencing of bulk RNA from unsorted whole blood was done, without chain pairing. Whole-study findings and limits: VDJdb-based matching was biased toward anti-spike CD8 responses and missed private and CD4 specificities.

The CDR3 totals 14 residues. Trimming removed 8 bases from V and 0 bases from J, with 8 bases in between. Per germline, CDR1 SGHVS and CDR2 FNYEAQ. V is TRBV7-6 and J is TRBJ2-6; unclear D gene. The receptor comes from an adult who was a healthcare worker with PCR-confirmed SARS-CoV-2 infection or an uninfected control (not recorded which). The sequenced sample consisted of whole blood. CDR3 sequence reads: CASGKDSGANVLTF. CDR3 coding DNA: TGTGCCAGCGGAAAGGACTCTGGGGCCAACGTCCTGACTTTC.